Following are 22 T cell receptor beta chains from one sample sequenced in a study of blood T cells in healthy people across ages. It was with a sample-barcoded 5' primer and a J-beta primer mix that a second PCR of roughly 7 to 12 cycles was run. TCRdb re-called the 5' RACE reads with MiXCR, one entry per CDR3 protein. The sample includes approximately 1.5 million distinct CDR3 sequences, approximately 32% of them seen just once. What was sequenced was blood. These receptors all stem from a woman aged 25-40 years in good health.

The chain combines TRBV20-1 with TRBJ2-1; a weak D match, TRBD2 (6 bases). This CDR3 region has 15 residues. V was shortened by 4 bases and J by 2 bases, with 15 bases between the two germline ends. Germline lookup yields CDR1 DFQATT and CDR2 SNEGSKA (reference sequence). CDR3 residues: CSANGSGVAYNEQFF. For the CDR3, the DNA is TGCAGTGCTAACGGGAGTGGGGTGGCCTACAATGAGCAGTTCTTC.

This clonotype came up a few times. This rearrangement joins TRBV19 to TRBJ1-2; 7 positions match TRBD1. V was pared by 3 bases and J by 8 bases, with 3 bases of the junction left unmatched. This CDR3 has 12 residues. Germline CDR1 reads LNHDA; CDR2 reads SQIVND (reference sequence). The CDR3 sequence is CASSMDRRGYTF. The CDR3 DNA reads as TGTGCCAGTAGTATGGACAGGAGGGGCTACACCTTC.

This chain joins TRBV15 and TRBJ2-1, with 9 bases aligning to TRBD2. Looked up from germline, CDR1 is LNHNV and CDR2 is YYDKDF (reference sequence). This CDR3 comprises 14 residues. V dropped 7 bases and J dropped 8; count of bases not matched to a gene: 9. CDR3 in amino acids: CATISSGSTHEQFF. CDR3 bases: TGTGCCACCATAAGTAGCGGGAGTACCCATGAGCAGTTCTTC.

This clonotype was detected ten times or more. The rearrangement uses TRBV7-9 and TRBJ1-2; TRBD1 matches at 10 bases. This CDR3 has 14 amino acids. The ends lost 5 bases at V and 6 bases at J; junction bases unmatched: 6. Germline V CDR1 and CDR2: SEHNR, FQNEAQ (reference sequence). The CDR3 DNA reads as TGTGCCAGCAGCCCCGGGACAGGGGAAGATGGCTACACCTTC. Amino acid sequence: CASSPGTGEDGYTF.

A word on this clonotype: At one end the junction does not follow the germline gene, possibly because of a read error. The CDR3 nucleotides read TGTGCCAGCAGCCTACTAGCCAATGAGCGGTTCTTC. This encodes CASSLLANERFF. V gene TRBV7-6 combines with J gene TRBJ2-1; D is perhaps TRBD2 (6 bases). CDR3 size: 12 residues. Germline assignment: CDR1 SGHVS and CDR2 FNYEAQ.

The genes are TRBV7-8 and TRBJ1-4; no definite D call. The CDR3 consists of 14 residues. Deletions cut 0 bases from V and 6 bases from J, with 8 bases between. Germline V gene data show CDR1 as SGHVS and CDR2 as FQNEAQ. CDR3 residues: CASSLADGYEKLFF. The CDR3 DNA reads TGTGCCAGCAGCTTAGCAGACGGATATGAAAAACTGTTTTTT.

This clonotype was detected a few times. The chain links TRBV11-2 to TRBJ2-2, with D perhaps given as TRBD1 or TRBD2 (5 bases each). V dropped 1 base and J dropped 0 bases, with 12 bases sitting between them. Germline V CDR1 and CDR2: SGHAT, FQNNGV. The CDR3 extends over 17 amino acids. The CDR3 loop reads CASSLGTWDPNTGELFF. CDR3 sequence (DNA): TGTGCCAGCAGCTTAGGGACGTGGGACCCGAACACCGGGGAGCTGTTTTTT.

This clonotype was recorded a few times. The genes are TRBV12-3 or TRBV12-4 and TRBJ1-2; D gene uncertain. Trimming removed 5 bases at V and 0 bases at J, with 10 bases between. The CDR3 loop spans 14 amino acids. The CDR3: CASSPVITNYGYTF. The CDR3, as DNA: TGTGCCAGCAGTCCAGTGATAACTAACTATGGCTACACCTTC.

As DNA, the CDR3 is TGTGCCTGGGAGTACCGGGACACGGAGACCCAGTACTTC. This gives the protein CAWEYRDTETQYF. The chain combines TRBV30 with TRBJ2-5; TRBD1 is a possible D gene (6 bases). Germline V gives CDR1 GTSNPN, CDR2 SVGIG (reference sequence). Trimming took off 5 bases at V and 5 bases at J, with 15 bases between the two ends. The CDR3 covers 13 residues.

The chain links TRBV30 to TRBJ2-2; 7 bases fit TRBD2. This CDR3 has 13 amino acids. After removal of 5 bases from V and 1 base from J, the junction contained 1 base not matched to a gene. CDR1 is GTSNPN, CDR2 SVGIG, per germline (reference sequence). The CDR3 sequence is CAWQRGNTGELFF. CDR3 sequence (DNA): TGTGCCTGGCAGCGGGGGAACACCGGGGAGCTGTTTTTT.

The chain uses TRBV11-3 and TRBJ2-5, with 12 positions matching TRBD2. J was trimmed by 5 bases and V by 3 bases; bases with no gene match: 4. This CDR3 contains 15 residues. Germline values: CDR1 SGHNT, CDR2 YENEEA. This chain's CDR3 is CASSLSSGRAETQYF. CDR3 sequence (DNA): TGTGCCAGCAGCTTGTCTAGCGGGAGGGCCGAGACCCAGTACTTC.

The chain couples TRBV27 to TRBJ1-5, with 8 bases identical to TRBD1. Germline V lookup: CDR1 MNHEY, CDR2 SMNVEV (reference sequence). The CDR3 loop spans 15 amino acids. Trimming cost V 5 bases and J 5 bases; bases outside gene matches: 8. CDR3 region: CASSVGQGGDQPQHF. The CDR3 DNA follows: TGTGCCAGCAGTGTTGGACAGGGCGGGGATCAGCCCCAGCATTTT.

This clonotype was picked up a small number of times. The rearrangement joins TRBV6-5 to TRBJ2-7, with a tentative D call TRBD1 (6 bases). Trimming removed 5 bases at V and 0 bases at J, with 14 bases between. This CDR3 region has 15 residues. The germline V gene has CDR1 MNHEY and CDR2 SVGAGI. The CDR3 spells CASSRHRDNSYEQYF. The CDR3 DNA follows: TGTGCCAGCAGTAGACACCGGGACAACTCCTACGAGCAGTACTTC.

This clonotype was found a few times. V gene TRBV12-3 or TRBV12-4 combines with J gene TRBJ1-1, with 12 bases lining up with TRBD1. The CDR3 extends over 15 amino acids. The J segment lost 4 bases and the V segment lost 1 base, leaving 1 base of the junction unmatched. The CDR3 loop reads CASSLGGQGATEAFF. The CDR3 DNA follows: TGTGCCAGCAGTTTAGGGGGACAGGGGGCCACTGAAGCTTTCTTT.

This clonotype was counted a few times. The chain links TRBV12-3 or TRBV12-4 to TRBJ1-6; D is possibly TRBD1 (6 bases). V dropped 3 bases and J dropped 9 bases, with 12 bases sitting between them. CDR3 length equals 14 residues. The DNA of the CDR3 is TGTGCCAGCAGTTTTGGGGGCACGGCTTCACCCCTCCACTTT. Its protein is CASSFGGTASPLHF.

The chain recombines TRBV6-2 or TRBV6-3 with TRBJ2-7; tentatively, D is TRBD2 (6 bases). Deletions cut 8 bases from V and 1 base from J, with 18 bases between. CDR1 is MNHEY and CDR2 is SVGEGT in the germline V gene. CDR3 length: 15 amino acids. CDR3 nucleotides: TGTGCCAGCGTTCTGGGGAAGGCGGGGTCCTACGAGCAGTACTTC. Protein: CASVLGKAGSYEQYF.

This clonotype was picked up a small number of times. This chain links TRBV27 with TRBJ2-3, with D perhaps being TRBD1 or TRBD2 (5 bases each). The V end was cut by 3 bases, the J end by 0 bases, with 13 bases between. The CDR3 contains 16 residues. Germline CDR1 and CDR2: MNHEY and SMNVEV (reference sequence). The CDR3 here is CASSFTLEGSTDTQYF. In DNA form, the CDR3 reads TGTGCCAGCAGTTTTACCCTTGAGGGGAGCACAGATACGCAGTATTTT.

The sample holds a few counts of this clonotype. The rearrangement uses TRBV7-3 and TRBJ2-7; D ambiguous. The DNA end is a closer match to TRBJ2-5, so the J assignment may be wrong. The CDR3 has 14 amino acids. Germline V gives CDR1 SGHTA, CDR2 FQGTGA. In nucleotides, the CDR3 is TGTGCCAGCAGCTTAGGGGAAGAAGCTGAGACCCAGTACTTC. It encodes CASSLGEEAETQYF.

The chain uses TRBV7-9 and TRBJ2-7; perhaps TRBD1 as D (5 bases). The V gene's germline CDR1 is SEHNR and CDR2 FQNEAQ (reference sequence). Trimming shortened V by 5 bases and J by 7 bases, and 9 bases separated the two germline ends. The CDR3 totals 11 residues. For the CDR3, the DNA is TGTGCCAGCAGCGCGTACAGGGAGCAGTACTTC. This translates into CASSAYREQYF.

For this clonotype: At one of its ends the junction is not consistent with the germline gene, which may arise from a read error. The chain joins TRBV12-3 or TRBV12-4 to TRBJ2-5, with no clear D. CDR3 length: 11 amino acids. The CDR3 here is CANSAQETQYF. The DNA for the CDR3 is TGTGCCAACAGTGCCCAAGAGACCCAGTACTTC.

CDR3 sequence reads: CASSPTPPVETIQYF. CDR3 bases: TGTGCCAGCAGTCCCACTCCCCCTGTCGAGACCATTCAGTACTTC. The chain carries TRBV28 and TRBJ2-4, with no clear D. V lost 5 bases and J lost 9, with 20 bases in between. Germline CDR1 and CDR2: MDHEN and SYDVKM. This CDR3 contains 15 residues.

There are a few counts of this clonotype. The CDR3 region is CASSQVGTGTTKQYF. In DNA, the CDR3 is TGCGCCAGCAGCCAAGTTGGGACAGGAACTACGAAGCAGTACTTC. The J gene is TRBJ2-7, the V gene TRBV4-1; 8 bases map to TRBD1. Germline V lookup: CDR1 MGHRA, CDR2 YSYEKL. V lost 1 base, J lost 8 bases, and 10 bases stayed unmatched. CDR3 size: 15 residues.